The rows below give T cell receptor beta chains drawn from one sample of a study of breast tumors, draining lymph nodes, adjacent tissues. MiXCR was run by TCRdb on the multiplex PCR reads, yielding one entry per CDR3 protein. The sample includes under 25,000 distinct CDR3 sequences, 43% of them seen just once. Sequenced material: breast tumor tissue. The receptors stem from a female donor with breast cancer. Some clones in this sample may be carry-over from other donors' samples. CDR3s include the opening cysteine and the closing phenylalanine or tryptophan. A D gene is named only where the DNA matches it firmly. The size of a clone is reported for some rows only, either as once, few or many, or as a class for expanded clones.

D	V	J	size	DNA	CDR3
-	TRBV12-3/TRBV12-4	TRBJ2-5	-	TGTGCCAGCAGGGGGATCGCCTTAGCGGCAGGGGGGGAGACCCAGTACTTC	CASRGIALAAGGETQYF
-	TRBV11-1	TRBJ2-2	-	TGTGCCAGCAGCGCCCGTGACGGGGGCTCGGACACCGGGGAGCTGTTTTTT	CASSARDGGSDTGELFF
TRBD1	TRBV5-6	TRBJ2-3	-	TGTGCCAGCAGCCCTAGGCTTATCACAGGGGGGACTGAAGATACGCAGTATTTT	CASSPRLITGGTEDTQYF
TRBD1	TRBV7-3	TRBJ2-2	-	TGTGCCAGCAGCTTAAGCGCCGGGACAGTGAACACCGGGGAGCTGTTTTTT	CASSLSAGTVNTGELFF
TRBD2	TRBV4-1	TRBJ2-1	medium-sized	TGCGCCAGCAGCCGCGGGAGGGCCAATGAGCAGTTCTTC	CASSRGRANEQFF
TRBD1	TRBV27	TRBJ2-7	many	TGTGCCAGCAGCGGACAGGCCAGCTCCTACGAGCAGTACTTC	CASSGQASSYEQYF
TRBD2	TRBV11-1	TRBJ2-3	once	TGTGCCAGCAGCCCCCCCGGCGGGAGTACAGATACGCAGTATTTT	CASSPPGGSTDTQYF
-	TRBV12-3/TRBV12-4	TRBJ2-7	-	TGTGCCAGCAGTTTGGGCAGGGTGGACGAGCAGTACTTC	CASSLGRVDEQYF
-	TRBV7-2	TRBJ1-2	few	TGTGCCAGCAGCCTACAGCAACGGTTGTATGGCTACACCTTC	CASSLQQRLYGYTF
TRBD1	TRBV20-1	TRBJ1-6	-	TGCAGTGCACAGGGACAGGGAAATAACTCACCCCTCCACTTT	CSAQGQGNNSPLHF
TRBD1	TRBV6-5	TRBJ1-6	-	TGTGCCAGCAGGCCGGGACAGGGCAATTCACCCCTCCACTTT	CASRPGQGNSPLHF